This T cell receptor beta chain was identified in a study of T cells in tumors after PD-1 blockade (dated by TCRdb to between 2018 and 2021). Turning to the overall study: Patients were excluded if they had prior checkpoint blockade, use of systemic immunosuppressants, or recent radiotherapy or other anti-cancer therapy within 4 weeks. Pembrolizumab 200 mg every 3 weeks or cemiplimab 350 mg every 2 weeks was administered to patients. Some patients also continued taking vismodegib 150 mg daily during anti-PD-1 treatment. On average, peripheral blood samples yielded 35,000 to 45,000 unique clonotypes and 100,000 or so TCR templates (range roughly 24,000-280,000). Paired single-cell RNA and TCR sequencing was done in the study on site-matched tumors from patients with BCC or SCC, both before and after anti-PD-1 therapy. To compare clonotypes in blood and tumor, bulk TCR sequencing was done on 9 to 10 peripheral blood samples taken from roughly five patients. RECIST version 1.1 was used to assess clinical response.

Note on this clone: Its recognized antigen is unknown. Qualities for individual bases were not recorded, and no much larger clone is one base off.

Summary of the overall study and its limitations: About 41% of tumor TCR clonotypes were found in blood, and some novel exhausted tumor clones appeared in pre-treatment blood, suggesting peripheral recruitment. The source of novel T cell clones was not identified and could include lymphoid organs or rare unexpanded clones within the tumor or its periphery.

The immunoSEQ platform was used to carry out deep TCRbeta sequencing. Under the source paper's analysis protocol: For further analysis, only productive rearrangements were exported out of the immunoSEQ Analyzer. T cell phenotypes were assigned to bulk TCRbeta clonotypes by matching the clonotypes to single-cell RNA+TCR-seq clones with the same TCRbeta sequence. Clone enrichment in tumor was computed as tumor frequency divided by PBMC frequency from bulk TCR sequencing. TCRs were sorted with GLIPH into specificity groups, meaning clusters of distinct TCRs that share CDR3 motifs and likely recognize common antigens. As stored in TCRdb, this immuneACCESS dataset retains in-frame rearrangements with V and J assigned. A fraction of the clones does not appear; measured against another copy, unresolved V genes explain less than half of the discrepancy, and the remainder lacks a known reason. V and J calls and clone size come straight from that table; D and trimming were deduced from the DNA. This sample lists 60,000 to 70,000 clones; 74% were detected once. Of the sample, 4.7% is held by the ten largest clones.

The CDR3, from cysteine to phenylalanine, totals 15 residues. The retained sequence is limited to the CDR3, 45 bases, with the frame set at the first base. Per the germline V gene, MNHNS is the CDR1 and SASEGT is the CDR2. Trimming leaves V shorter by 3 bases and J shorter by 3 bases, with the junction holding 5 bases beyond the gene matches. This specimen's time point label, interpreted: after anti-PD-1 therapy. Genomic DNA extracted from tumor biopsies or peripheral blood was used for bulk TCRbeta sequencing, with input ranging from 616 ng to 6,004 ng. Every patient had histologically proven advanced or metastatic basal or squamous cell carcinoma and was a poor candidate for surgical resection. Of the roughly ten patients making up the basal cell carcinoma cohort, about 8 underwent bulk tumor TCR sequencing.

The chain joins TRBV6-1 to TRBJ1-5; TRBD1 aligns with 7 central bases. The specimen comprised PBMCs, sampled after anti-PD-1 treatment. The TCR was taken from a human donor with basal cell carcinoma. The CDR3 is CASSEFQGVNQPQHF. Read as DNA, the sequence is TGTGCCAGCAGTGAGTTCCAGGGGGTCAATCAGCCCCAGCATTTT.